Listed below are T cell receptor beta chains from one sample, sequenced in a study of cytomegalovirus exposure and HLA in healthy donors. Sequencing used immunoSEQ multiplex PCR; TCRdb keeps in-frame clones, though not all of them. The sample yields 120,000 or so clones, around three quarters seen once. The sample taken for sequencing was PBMCs. The receptor set was obtained from a man younger than 35 in good health and CMV-seropositive. CDR3s include the opening cysteine and the closing phenylalanine or tryptophan. The D gene is left open where the match is weak. Clone sizes are given selectively: once, few, many, or a class where the clone is expanded.

D gene	J gene	clone size	V gene	CDR3 DNA	CDR3 protein
-	TRBJ1-1	-	TRBV28	TGTGCCAGCATTAGAGGGTCCCTGAACACTGAAGCTTTCTTT	CASIRGSLNTEAFF
TRBD1	TRBJ1-1	few	TRBV2	TGTGCCAGCAGTGGACAGGGGAACACTGAAGCTTTCTTT	CASSGQGNTEAFF
-	TRBJ2-7	-	TRBV14	TGTGCCAGCAGCTATTCTCCCTACGAGCAGTACTTC	CASSYSPYEQYF
-	TRBJ1-1	-	TRBV6-5	TGTGCCAGCAGTTACAGCTTGAACACTGAAGCTTTCTTT	CASSYSLNTEAFF
TRBD1	TRBJ2-4	-	TRBV13	TGTGCCAGCAGCGACAGGGGAGCAAACATTCAGTACTTC	CASSDRGANIQYF
TRBD1	TRBJ2-7	-	TRBV5-4	TGTGCCAGCAGCTTTTCAATGGGACAGGGAATCGACGAGCAGTACTTC	CASSFSMGQGIDEQYF
-	TRBJ1-2	few	TRBV6-6	TGTGCCAGCAGTTCCCCCCGGGAGGGATTCCCTGGCTACACCTTC	CASSSPREGFPGYTF
-	TRBJ1-4	-	TRBV28	TGTGCCAGTACCGAGGGCGGCTCTACTCAAAAACTGTTTTTT	CASTEGGSTQKLFF
TRBD1	TRBJ2-1	-	TRBV5-1	TGCGCCAGCACCGCGGACAGGGCACCCTACAATGAGCAGTTCTTC	CASTADRAPYNEQFF
TRBD1	TRBJ1-1	-	TRBV30	TGTGCCGGAAAGACAGGGGGAAGAACTGAAGCTTTCTTT	CAGKTGGRTEAFF
TRBD2	TRBJ2-3	few	TRBV6-4	TGTGCCAGCAGTGCTAGCGGGAGCACAGATACGCAGTATTTT	CASSASGSTDTQYF
-	TRBJ2-7	-	TRBV4-1	TGCGCCAGCAGTCCAAGGAGCTGGGCCGGGGACGAGCAGTACTTC	CASSPRSWAGDEQYF
-	TRBJ2-7	-	TRBV7-3	TGTGCCAGCAGCCCCCTCGACAAGGCAAATCTTTACGGGCAGTACTTC	CASSPLDKANLYGQYF
-	TRBJ1-2	-	TRBV21-1	TGTGCCAGCATCGAAGGACAGGCCCTCTATGGCTACACCTTC	CASIEGQALYGYTF
TRBD1	TRBJ2-7	once	TRBV5-6	TGTGCCAGCAGCGCCGGGACAGGGGCCTACGAGCAGTACTTC	CASSAGTGAYEQYF
-	TRBJ1-1	-	TRBV7-9	TGTGCCAGCATCGAAAGGACAGTCTCTGAAGCTTTCTTT	CASIERTVSEAFF
-	TRBJ2-1	-	TRBV7-6	TGTGCCAGCAGCTTAGGGTCCAGCGTAGGTGAGCAGTTCTTC	CASSLGSSVGEQFF
TRBD1	TRBJ2-1	-	TRBV7-8	TGTGCCAGCAGCCGTACGGACAGGGGGCCGGTCAATGAGCAGTTCTTC	CASSRTDRGPVNEQFF
TRBD1	TRBJ1-1	-	TRBV5-8	TGTGCCAGCAGCTTAAGGACAGGGGTAAACACTGAAGCTTTCTTT	CASSLRTGVNTEAFF
-	TRBJ1-3	few	TRBV28	TGTGCCAGCAGTACACCCGACAGAAACGGATACACCATATATTTT	CASSTPDRNGYTIYF
TRBD2	TRBJ2-1	-	TRBV5-1	TGCGCCAGCAGCTTGGAGGCGGGGGGTCCCTACAATGAGCAGTTCTTC	CASSLEAGGPYNEQFF
TRBD1	TRBJ2-5	-	TRBV5-6	TGTGCCAGCAGCTTGAGGGACAGGGGGCGTGTGGGTGAGACCCAGTACTTC	CASSLRDRGRVGETQYF
-	TRBJ1-2	-	TRBV11-2	TGTGCCAGCAGCTTGGGCGAAGCGGCCCCCTATGGCTACACCTTC	CASSLGEAAPYGYTF
TRBD1	TRBJ1-4	-	TRBV28	TGTGCCAGCAGTGCGACAGGGGAAGTTGAAAAACTGTTTTTT	CASSATGEVEKLFF
-	TRBJ2-1	-	TRBV4-2	TGTGCCAGCAGCCAACGACTAGGAAGGTACAATGAGCAGTTCTTC	CASSQRLGRYNEQFF
-	TRBJ2-7	-	TRBV11-1	TGTGCCAGCAGCTTCGAGGCCTACGAGCAGTACTTC	CASSFEAYEQYF
-	TRBJ2-7	once	TRBV18	TGTGCCAGCTCACCCACGACAGTAACCTACGAGCAGTACTTC	CASSPTTVTYEQYF
-	TRBJ1-6	-	TRBV5-1	TGCGCCAGCAGCTTGTCCGCGGGTCGAAATTCACCCCTCCACTTT	CASSLSAGRNSPLHF
-	TRBJ1-5	-	TRBV19	TGTGCCAGTAGTATATACGGGATAGGGAGCAATCAGCCCCAGCATTTT	CASSIYGIGSNQPQHF
-	TRBJ1-2	-	TRBV21-1	TGTGCCAGCAGCGGGAGGGTGGGCGCTGGTGATGGCTACACCTTC	CASSGRVGAGDGYTF
-	TRBJ1-2	-	TRBV5-6	TGTGCCAGCAGCTCCTGGGAGGCCCTTAACTATGGCTACACCTTC	CASSSWEALNYGYTF
TRBD2	TRBJ2-5	-	TRBV6-5	TGTGCCAGCAGTTACTCCGGACTAGCGGGAGTAGAGACCCAGTACTTC	CASSYSGLAGVETQYF
-	TRBJ2-5	-	TRBV7-9	TGTGCCAGCAGCCCAGAGACAGGCAAAGAGACCCAGTACTTC	CASSPETGKETQYF
-	TRBJ2-7	-	TRBV4-1	TGCGCCAGCAGCCCCGACAGCTCCTACGAGCAGTACTTC	CASSPDSSYEQYF
-	TRBJ2-1	-	TRBV13	TGTGCCAGCAGCTTATCCGGCGGTAGAACTGAACTCTACAATGAGCAGTTCTTC	CASSLSGGRTELYNEQFF
TRBD1	TRBJ1-2	-	TRBV30	TGTGCCTGGAGCCGGGACAGGCCGCGTGGCTACACCTTC	CAWSRDRPRGYTF
-	TRBJ2-5	-	TRBV7-8	TGTGCCAGCAGCCCGGCGGCGGAGACCCAGTACTTC	CASSPAAETQYF
TRBD1	TRBJ1-4	-	TRBV7-6	TGTGCCAGCAGCTTCACAGGGGGCCCTAATGAAAAACTGTTTTTT	CASSFTGGPNEKLFF
-	TRBJ1-1	-	TRBV30	TGTGCCTGCCCCGGGGGGGCCCAGAACACTGAAGCTTTCTTT	CACPGGAQNTEAFF
-	TRBJ2-7	-	TRBV27	TGTGCCAGCAGTTTAGTCTACTCCTACGAGCAGTACTTC	CASSLVYSYEQYF
-	TRBJ1-1	-	TRBV27	TGTGCCAGCAGTTTAATTGAGAGGGCAGAAGCTTTCTTT	CASSLIERAEAFF
-	TRBJ1-5	once	TRBV5-5	TGTGCCAGCAGCTTGTCGGGAGGGCAGCCCCAGCATTTT	CASSLSGGQPQHF
-	TRBJ1-1	-	TRBV23-1	TGCGCCAGCAGTCAATCACAGCCGAACACTGAAGCTTTCTTT	CASSQSQPNTEAFF
TRBD1	TRBJ2-7	-	TRBV27	TGTGCCAGCAGCGCCGGGACAGGGGGTCGCGAGCAGTACTTC	CASSAGTGGREQYF
TRBD1	TRBJ1-1	-	TRBV7-9	TGTGCCAGCAGCCTAGACAGGGGGAACACTGAAGCTTTCTTT	CASSLDRGNTEAFF
-	TRBJ2-3	-	TRBV28	TGTGCCAGCAGTTCTAGCGCAGGCACAGATACGCAGTATTTT	CASSSSAGTDTQYF
-	TRBJ2-7	-	TRBV7-8	TGTGCCAGCAGCTCTCCGGGGAGGGGGACTACATCAACCTACGAGCAGTACTTC	CASSSPGRGTTSTYEQYF
TRBD1	TRBJ2-7	few	TRBV5-5	TGTGCCAGCAGCTGGGACAGGCCGCTCAGAAGATACGAGCAGTACTTC	CASSWDRPLRRYEQYF
-	TRBJ2-7	-	TRBV6-1	TGTGCTAGCAGCGAGTGGGGCGATTCCTACGAGCAGTACTTC	CASSEWGDSYEQYF
-	TRBJ2-7	-	TRBV10-3	TGTGCCATCAGCGAAGACCCTAACAGGGAAGCCCCCTACGAGCAGTACTTC	CAISEDPNREAPYEQYF
TRBD2	TRBJ2-7	-	TRBV2	TGTGCCAGCAGGCTTAGCGGGGGGAGCTACGAGCAGTACTTC	CASRLSGGSYEQYF
-	TRBJ2-7	-	TRBV5-4	TGTGCCAGCAGCTTGTCCCAGGGCGATCAGTACTTC	CASSLSQGDQYF
TRBD1	TRBJ1-6	few	TRBV4-1	TGTGCCAGCAGCCAAGAGGGGGACAGGGGAAGATCACCCCTCCACTTT	CASSQEGDRGRSPLHF
TRBD2	TRBJ2-1	once	TRBV13	TGTGCCAGCAGCTCAACCGGGACTAGCGGGAGCAATGAGCAGTTCTTC	CASSSTGTSGSNEQFF
TRBD1	TRBJ2-7	-	TRBV11-2	TGTGCCAGCAGCTTACCAGGACAGGGGATTTACGAGCAGTACTTC	CASSLPGQGIYEQYF
-	TRBJ2-3	-	TRBV29-1	TGCAGCGTTGATCGGGGGAGTACGCAGTATTTT	CSVDRGSTQYF
-	TRBJ1-2	-	TRBV7-9	TGTGCCAGCAGTTCAACTAACTATGGCTACACCTTC	CASSSTNYGYTF
-	TRBJ1-1	-	TRBV28	TGTGCCAGCAGTTTATTGCAGGGCGCGGGGGGGAACAAGAACACTGAAGCTTTCTTT	CASSLLQGAGGNKNTEAFF
-	TRBJ1-5	-	TRBV7-8	TGTGCCAGCAGCTTAGTATCGACAGGATCCGATCAGCCCCAGCATTTT	CASSLVSTGSDQPQHF
TRBD1	TRBJ1-2	-	TRBV7-9	TGTGCCAGCAGCCTACAGGGGTTGAGCGGCTACACCTTC	CASSLQGLSGYTF